This is a list of T cell receptor beta chains from one sample in a study of T-cell reconstitution after alpha-beta-depleted transplantation in children. MiXCR, run by TCRdb on the PCR reads, gives a single entry per CDR3 protein. Here the sample spans around 410,000 distinct CDR3 sequences, around 9.9% being singletons. The source was PBMCs from the stem cell graft donor, collected from the stem cell graft. Source of these receptors: a human donor who donated a stem cell graft to a child with acute myeloid leukemia. Both conserved end residues are part of each CDR3. The order of the fields is J gene, clone size, D gene, CDR3 length, V gene, CDR3 protein, CDR3 DNA. D genes are given only for firm matches. Clone size, where shown, is once, few, many, or a class for clones that have expanded.

J: TRBJ2-1
size: few
D: NA
length: 17
V: TRBV7-8
CDR3: CASSPTAGRGDYNEQFF
DNA: TGTGCCAGCAGCCCAACGGCGGGCAGGGGGGACTACAATGAGCAGTTCTTC

J: TRBJ2-1
size: few
D: TRBD2
length: 15
V: TRBV2
CDR3: CASSSTSGSSNEQFF
DNA: TGTGCCAGCAGTTCGACTAGCGGGAGTTCAAATGAGCAGTTCTTC

J: TRBJ2-7
size: NA
D: TRBD2
length: 15
V: TRBV20-1
CDR3: CSARALEAGDHEQYF
DNA: TGCAGTGCTAGAGCGTTAGAGGCGGGAGACCACGAGCAGTACTTC

J: TRBJ1-1
size: many
D: NA
length: 13
V: TRBV12-3/TRBV12-4
CDR3: CASTSGLPPEAFF
DNA: TGTGCCAGCACCTCGGGACTGCCCCCTGAAGCTTTCTTT

J: TRBJ2-3
size: few
D: NA
length: 15
V: TRBV5-1
CDR3: CASSAARTDTDTQYF
DNA: TGCGCCAGCAGCGCCGCCCGGACAGACACAGATACGCAGTATTTT

J: TRBJ2-4
size: NA
D: NA
length: 14
V: TRBV25-1
CDR3: CASTDDAAKNIQYF
DNA: TGTGCCAGCACCGACGATGCAGCCAAAAACATTCAGTACTTC

J: TRBJ2-1
size: many
D: NA
length: 12
V: TRBV29-1
CDR3: CSVGRDYNEQFF
DNA: TGCAGCGTTGGCAGGGACTACAATGAGCAGTTCTTC

J: TRBJ2-4
size: NA
D: NA
length: 15
V: TRBV12-3/TRBV12-4
CDR3: CASSPMGGRENIQYF
DNA: TGTGCCAGCAGTCCTATGGGGGGGCGAGAAAACATTCAGTACTTC

J: TRBJ2-1
size: many
D: TRBD2
length: 16
V: TRBV7-8
CDR3: CASRPPGLAGLGEQFF
DNA: TGTGCCAGCAGACCCCCGGGACTAGCGGGATTAGGGGAGCAGTTCTTC

J: TRBJ2-1
size: few
D: NA
length: 12
V: TRBV12-3/TRBV12-4
CDR3: CASSLGTNEQFF
DNA: TGTGCCAGCAGTTTGGGTACCAATGAGCAGTTCTTC

J: TRBJ2-3
size: many
D: NA
length: 15
V: TRBV19
CDR3: CASSFSDPNTDTQYF
DNA: TGTGCCAGTAGTTTCTCGGACCCAAACACAGATACGCAGTATTTT

J: TRBJ2-1
size: NA
D: NA
length: 17
V: TRBV12-3/TRBV12-4
CDR3: CASSLALTRRAHNEQFF
DNA: TGTGCCAGCAGCTTAGCTTTGACCCGACGGGCCCACAATGAGCAGTTCTTC

J: TRBJ2-2
size: many
D: NA
length: 13
V: TRBV10-3
CDR3: CAIRKEDTGELFF
DNA: TGTGCCATCAGGAAGGAGGACACCGGGGAGCTGTTTTTT

J: TRBJ2-5
size: NA
D: NA
length: 14
V: TRBV10-3
CDR3: CAISESGREETQYF
DNA: TGTGCCATCAGTGAGTCCGGCAGGGAAGAGACCCAGTACTTC

J: TRBJ2-7
size: many
D: NA
length: 15
V: TRBV9
CDR3: CASSVGPTSSYEQYF
DNA: TGTGCCAGCAGCGTAGGTCCTACTAGTTCCTACGAGCAGTACTTC

J: TRBJ2-1
size: few
D: NA
length: 16
V: TRBV7-2
CDR3: CASSPLGGGLGNEQFF
DNA: TGTGCCAGCAGCCCACTTGGGGGGGGCCTAGGTAATGAGCAGTTCTTC

J: TRBJ2-7
size: few
D: NA
length: 13
V: TRBV6-1
CDR3: CATTEGPHYEQYF
DNA: TGTGCCACCACAGAGGGTCCCCACTACGAGCAGTACTTC

J: TRBJ2-3
size: NA
D: NA
length: 15
V: TRBV5-1
CDR3: CASSAGTAFTDTQYF
DNA: TGCGCCAGCAGTGCGGGGACAGCATTCACAGATACGCAGTATTTT

J: TRBJ2-5
size: NA
D: NA
length: 12
V: TRBV5-1
CDR3: CVSSLGRETQYF
DNA: TGCGTCAGCAGCTTGGGTAGAGAGACCCAGTACTTC

J: TRBJ1-5
size: few
D: TRBD1
length: 15
V: TRBV5-1
CDR3: CASSPGQADDQPQHF
DNA: TGCGCCAGCAGCCCGGGACAGGCAGATGATCAGCCCCAGCATTTT

J: TRBJ2-2
size: few
D: TRBD1
length: 13
V: TRBV5-1
CDR3: CASKAGGSGELFF
DNA: TGCGCCAGCAAGGCAGGGGGAAGCGGGGAGCTGTTTTTT

J: TRBJ2-6
size: few
D: NA
length: 17
V: TRBV12-3/TRBV12-4
CDR3: CASSFDSRNSGANVLTF
DNA: TGTGCCAGCAGTTTCGACAGTCGAAACTCTGGGGCCAACGTCCTGACTTTC

J: TRBJ2-2
size: NA
D: NA
length: 16
V: TRBV6-1
CDR3: CASSEAPVQNTGELFF
DNA: TGTGCCAGCAGTGAAGCGCCGGTGCAGAACACCGGGGAGCTGTTTTTT

J: TRBJ1-2
size: few
D: TRBD1
length: 14
V: TRBV6-1
CDR3: CASSTRDRNYGYTF
DNA: TGTGCCAGCAGTACCCGGGACAGGAACTATGGCTACACCTTC

J: TRBJ2-5
size: many
D: NA
length: 14
V: TRBV7-9
CDR3: CASSLNGDRETQYF
DNA: TGTGCCAGCAGCTTAAACGGGGATAGGGAGACCCAGTACTTC

J: TRBJ2-3
size: many
D: NA
length: 13
V: TRBV12-3/TRBV12-4
CDR3: CASRRSSTDTQYF
DNA: TGTGCCAGCAGGCGTTCTAGCACAGATACGCAGTATTTT

J: TRBJ2-7
size: few
D: NA
length: 14
V: TRBV20-1
CDR3: CSARGGRFSYEQYF
DNA: TGCAGTGCTAGAGGCGGGCGGTTCTCCTACGAGCAGTACTTC

J: TRBJ2-1
size: many
D: TRBD2
length: 16
V: TRBV9
CDR3: CASSVSNSGTYNEQFF
DNA: TGTGCCAGCAGCGTATCGAATAGCGGGACTTACAATGAGCAGTTCTTC

J: TRBJ2-1
size: NA
D: TRBD2
length: 15
V: TRBV2
CDR3: CASSFGLATYNEQFF
DNA: TGTGCCAGCAGTTTCGGACTAGCGACCTACAATGAGCAGTTCTTC

J: TRBJ2-1
size: few
D: NA
length: 14
V: TRBV20-1
CDR3: CSAKIRTAYNEQFF
DNA: TGCAGTGCTAAAATCAGGACTGCCTACAATGAGCAGTTCTTC

J: TRBJ2-5
size: many
D: NA
length: 16
V: TRBV6-5
CDR3: CASSYLRQGNKETQYF
DNA: TGTGCCAGCAGTTACCTCCGGCAGGGAAACAAAGAGACCCAGTACTTC

J: TRBJ2-1
size: NA
D: TRBD1
length: 18
V: TRBV15
CDR3: CATSREAPGTGVYNEQFF
DNA: TGTGCCACCAGCAGAGAGGCCCCCGGGACAGGGGTATACAATGAGCAGTTCTTC

J: TRBJ2-1
size: NA
D: TRBD2
length: 14
V: TRBV20-1
CDR3: CSARGTSGHNEQFF
DNA: TGCAGTGCTAGGGGGACTAGCGGGCACAATGAGCAGTTCTTC

J: TRBJ2-3
size: NA
D: NA
length: 17
V: TRBV5-2
CDR3: CASNSTPPPVDTDTQYF
DNA: TGTGCCAGCAATTCAACCCCCCCCCCAGTCGACACAGATACGCAGTATTTT

J: TRBJ1-5
size: NA
D: TRBD1
length: 18
V: TRBV20-1
CDR3: CSARDGTGDWLGNQPQHF
DNA: TGCAGTGCTAGGGACGGGACAGGGGATTGGCTTGGCAATCAGCCCCAGCATTTT

J: TRBJ1-1
size: many
D: NA
length: 14
V: TRBV20-1
CDR3: CSARTRGRVTEAFF
DNA: TGCAGTGCAAGGACCCGGGGCCGGGTGACTGAAGCTTTCTTT

J: TRBJ2-1
size: few
D: TRBD2
length: 14
V: TRBV20-1
CDR3: CSARRAGAENEQFF
DNA: TGCAGTGCTAGAAGAGCGGGAGCGGAGAATGAGCAGTTCTTC

J: TRBJ1-1
size: few
D: NA
length: 14
V: TRBV5-5
CDR3: CASSLLLTNTEAFF
DNA: TGTGCCAGCAGCTTGTTACTGACGAACACTGAAGCTTTCTTT

J: TRBJ2-1
size: NA
D: TRBD2
length: 17
V: TRBV5-1
CDR3: CASSLKSGDSSYNEQFF
DNA: TGCGCCAGCAGCTTGAAGAGCGGGGATAGCTCCTACAATGAGCAGTTCTTC

J: TRBJ2-5
size: few
D: TRBD2
length: 14
V: TRBV11-2
CDR3: CASQTSGGAETQYF
DNA: TGTGCCAGCCAGACTAGCGGGGGGGCCGAGACCCAGTACTTC

J: TRBJ1-5
size: many
D: NA
length: 13
V: TRBV30
CDR3: CAWSGDSDQPQHF
DNA: TGTGCCTGGAGTGGGGACTCAGATCAGCCCCAGCATTTT

J: TRBJ2-5
size: few
D: TRBD2
length: 18
V: TRBV12-3/TRBV12-4
CDR3: CASSSGTSHTHYQETQYF
DNA: TGTGCCAGCAGTTCCGGGACTAGCCACACCCATTACCAAGAGACCCAGTACTTC

J: TRBJ2-1
size: NA
D: TRBD1
length: 14
V: TRBV3-1
CDR3: CASSRDRFYNEQFF
DNA: TGTGCCAGCAGCCGGGACAGGTTCTACAATGAGCAGTTCTTC

J: TRBJ1-1
size: NA
D: NA
length: 12
V: TRBV29-1
CDR3: CSVEAGETEAFF
DNA: TGCAGCGTTGAGGCGGGAGAGACTGAAGCTTTCTTT

J: TRBJ2-7
size: few
D: NA
length: 14
V: TRBV4-3
CDR3: CASSQDRVSYEQYF
DNA: TGCGCCAGCAGCCAAGACAGGGTCTCCTACGAGCAGTACTTC

J: TRBJ2-7
size: NA
D: NA
length: 14
V: TRBV20-1
CDR3: CSASGRPDRGEQYF
DNA: TGCAGTGCTTCCGGAAGGCCGGATCGTGGCGAGCAGTACTTC

J: TRBJ2-7
size: NA
D: NA
length: 14
V: TRBV20-1
CDR3: CSARDFGQPYEQYF
DNA: TGCAGTGCTAGAGATTTCGGGCAACCATACGAGCAGTACTTC

J: TRBJ2-4
size: NA
D: NA
length: 13
V: TRBV4-2
CDR3: CASSQDRRGLRYF
DNA: TGTGCCAGCAGCCAAGATAGGCGGGGCTTACGGTACTTC